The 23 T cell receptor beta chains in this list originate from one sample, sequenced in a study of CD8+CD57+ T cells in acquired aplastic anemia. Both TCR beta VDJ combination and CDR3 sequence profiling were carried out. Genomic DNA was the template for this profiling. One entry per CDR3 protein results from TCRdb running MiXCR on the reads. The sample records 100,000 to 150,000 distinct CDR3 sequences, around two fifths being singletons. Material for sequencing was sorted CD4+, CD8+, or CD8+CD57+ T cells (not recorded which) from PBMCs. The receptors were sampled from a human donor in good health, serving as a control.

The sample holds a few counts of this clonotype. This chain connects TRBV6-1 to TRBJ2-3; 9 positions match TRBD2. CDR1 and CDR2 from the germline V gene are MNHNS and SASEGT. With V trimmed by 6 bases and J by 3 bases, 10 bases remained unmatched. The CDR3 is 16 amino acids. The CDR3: CASSEILAGTTDTQYF. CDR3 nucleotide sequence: TGTGCCAGCAGCGAAATTCTAGCGGGGACAACAGATACGCAGTATTTT.

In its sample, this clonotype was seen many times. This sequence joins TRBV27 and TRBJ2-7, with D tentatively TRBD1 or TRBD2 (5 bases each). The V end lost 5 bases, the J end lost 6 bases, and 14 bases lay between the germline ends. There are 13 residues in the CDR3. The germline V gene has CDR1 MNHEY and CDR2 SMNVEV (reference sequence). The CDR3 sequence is CASSPRDLFEQYF. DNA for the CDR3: TGTGCCAGCAGTCCCCGGGACCTATTCGAGCAGTACTTC.

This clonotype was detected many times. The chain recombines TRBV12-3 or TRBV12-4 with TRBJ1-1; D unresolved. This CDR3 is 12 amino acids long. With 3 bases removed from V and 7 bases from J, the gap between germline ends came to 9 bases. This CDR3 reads CASSLLAVEAFF. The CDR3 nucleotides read TGTGCCAGCAGTTTGCTTGCAGTTGAAGCTTTCTTT.

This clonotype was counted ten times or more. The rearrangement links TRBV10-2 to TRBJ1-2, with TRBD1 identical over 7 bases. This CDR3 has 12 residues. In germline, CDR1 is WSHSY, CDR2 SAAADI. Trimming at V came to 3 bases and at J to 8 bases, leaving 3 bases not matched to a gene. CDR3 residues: CASSERDSGYTF. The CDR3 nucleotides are TGCGCCAGCAGTGAAAGGGACAGCGGCTACACCTTC.

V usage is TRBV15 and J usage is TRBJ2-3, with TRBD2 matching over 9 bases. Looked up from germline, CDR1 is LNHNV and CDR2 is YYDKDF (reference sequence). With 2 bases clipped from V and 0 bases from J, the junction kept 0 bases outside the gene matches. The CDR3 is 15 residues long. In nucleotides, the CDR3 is TGTGCCACCAGCAGACTAGCGGGGAGCACAGATACGCAGTATTTT. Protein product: CATSRLAGSTDTQYF.

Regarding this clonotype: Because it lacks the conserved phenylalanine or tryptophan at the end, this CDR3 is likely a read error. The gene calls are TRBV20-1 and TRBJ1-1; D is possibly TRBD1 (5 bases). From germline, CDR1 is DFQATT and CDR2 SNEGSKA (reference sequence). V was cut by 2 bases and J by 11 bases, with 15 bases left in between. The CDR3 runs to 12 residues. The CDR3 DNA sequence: TGCAGTGCTAGAATCGTGGGGGGTGATGCTTTCCTT. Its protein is CSARIVGGDAFL.

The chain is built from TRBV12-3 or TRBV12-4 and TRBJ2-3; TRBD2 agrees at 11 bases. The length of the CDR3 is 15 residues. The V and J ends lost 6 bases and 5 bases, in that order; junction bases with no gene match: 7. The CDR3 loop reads CASSQVGLAGDTQYF. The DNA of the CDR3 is TGTGCCAGCAGCCAAGTCGGACTAGCGGGAGATACGCAGTATTTT.

CDR3 in DNA: TGTGCCAGCAGCCCAGCCCCTGCAGGGCCGAGCACAGATACGCAGTATTTT. It encodes CASSPAPAGPSTDTQYF. The chain links TRBV9 to TRBJ2-3; the D gene is possibly TRBD1 (5 bases). The CDR3 consists of 17 residues. Germline V gene sequence: CDR1 SGDLS, CDR2 YYNGEE. Trimming took 4 bases from V and 0 from J, leaving 18 bases between them.

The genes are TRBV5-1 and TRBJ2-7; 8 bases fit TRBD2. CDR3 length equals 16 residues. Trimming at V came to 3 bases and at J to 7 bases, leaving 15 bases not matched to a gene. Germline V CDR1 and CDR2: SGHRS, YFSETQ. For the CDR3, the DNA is TGCGCCAGCAGCTGGGGAAGCGGGGGTTCCTACAATGAGCAGTACTTC. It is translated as CASSWGSGGSYNEQYF.

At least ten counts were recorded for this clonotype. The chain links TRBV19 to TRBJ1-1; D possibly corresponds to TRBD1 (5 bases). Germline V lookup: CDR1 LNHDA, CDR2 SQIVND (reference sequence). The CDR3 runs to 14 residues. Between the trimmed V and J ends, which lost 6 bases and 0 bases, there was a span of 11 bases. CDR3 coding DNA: TGTGCCAGTAGGGACAATCCGGTGAACACTGAAGCTTTCTTT. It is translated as CASRDNPVNTEAFF.

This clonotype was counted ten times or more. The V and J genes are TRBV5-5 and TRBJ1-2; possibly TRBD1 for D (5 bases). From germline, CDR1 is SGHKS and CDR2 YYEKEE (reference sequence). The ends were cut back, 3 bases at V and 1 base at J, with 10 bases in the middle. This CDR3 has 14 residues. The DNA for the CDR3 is TGTGCCAGCAGCTCGGACAATGATAACTATGGCTACACCTTC. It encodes CASSSDNDNYGYTF.

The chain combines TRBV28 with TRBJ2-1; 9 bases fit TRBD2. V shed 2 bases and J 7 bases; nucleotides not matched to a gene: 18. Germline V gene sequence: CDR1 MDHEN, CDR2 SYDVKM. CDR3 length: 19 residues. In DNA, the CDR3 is TGTGCCAGCAGTTTAAAATACTATAGAGGACTAGCGCGGGGTAATGAGCAGTTCTTC. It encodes CASSLKYYRGLARGNEQFF.

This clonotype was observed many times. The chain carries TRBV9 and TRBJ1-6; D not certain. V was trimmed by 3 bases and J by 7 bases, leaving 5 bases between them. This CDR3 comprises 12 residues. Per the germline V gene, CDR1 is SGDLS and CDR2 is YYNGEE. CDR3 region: CASSATNSPLHF. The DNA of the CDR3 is TGTGCCAGCAGCGCCACAAATTCACCCCTCCACTTT. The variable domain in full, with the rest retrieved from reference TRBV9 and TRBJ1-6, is DSGVTQTPKHLITATGQRVTLRCSPRSGDLSVYWYQQSLDQGLQFLIQYYNGEERAKGNILERFSAQQFPDLHSELNLSSLELGDSALYFCASSATNSPLHFGNGTRLTVT.

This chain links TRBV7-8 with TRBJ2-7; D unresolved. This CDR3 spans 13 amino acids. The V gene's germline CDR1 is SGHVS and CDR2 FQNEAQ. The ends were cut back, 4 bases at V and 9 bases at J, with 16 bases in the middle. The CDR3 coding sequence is TGTGCCAGCAGCTCCAGCACATCACGCGGGCAGTACTTC. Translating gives CASSSSTSRGQYF. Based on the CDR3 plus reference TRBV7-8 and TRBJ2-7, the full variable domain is GAGVSQSPRYKVAKRGQDVALRCDPISGHVSLFWYQQALGQGPEFLTYFQNEAQLDKSGLPSDRFFAERPEGSVSTLKIQRTQQEDSAVYLCASSSSTSRGQYFGPGTRLTVT.

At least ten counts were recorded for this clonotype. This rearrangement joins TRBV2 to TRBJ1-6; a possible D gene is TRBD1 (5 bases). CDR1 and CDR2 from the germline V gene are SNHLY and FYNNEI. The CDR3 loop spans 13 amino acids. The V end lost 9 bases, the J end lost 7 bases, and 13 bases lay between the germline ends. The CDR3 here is CARRGTANSPLHF. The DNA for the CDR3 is TGTGCCAGAAGAGGGACGGCAAATTCACCCCTCCACTTT.

The CDR3 reads CATSATQGGDNEQFF. CDR3 sequence (DNA): TGTGCCACCAGTGCTACCCAGGGGGGCGACAATGAGCAGTTCTTC. The gene calls are TRBV24-1 and TRBJ2-1; weak D call: TRBD1 (7 bases). The germline gives CDR1 KGHDR, CDR2 SFDVKD. V was cut by 5 bases and J by 5 bases, with 15 bases left in between. This CDR3 region has 15 residues.

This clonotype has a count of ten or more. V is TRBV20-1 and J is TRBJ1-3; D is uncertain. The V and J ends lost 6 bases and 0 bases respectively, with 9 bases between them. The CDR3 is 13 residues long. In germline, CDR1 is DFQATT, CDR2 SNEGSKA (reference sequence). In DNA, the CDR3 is TGCAGTGCAAGGACCCTCTCTGGAAACACCATATATTTT. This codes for CSARTLSGNTIYF.

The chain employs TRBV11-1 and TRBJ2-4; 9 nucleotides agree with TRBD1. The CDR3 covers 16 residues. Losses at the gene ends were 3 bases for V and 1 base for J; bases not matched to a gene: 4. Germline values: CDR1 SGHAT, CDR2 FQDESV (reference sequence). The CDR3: CASSFQGTGAKNIQYF. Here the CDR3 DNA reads TGTGCCAGCAGCTTCCAAGGGACAGGGGCCAAAAACATTCAGTACTTC.

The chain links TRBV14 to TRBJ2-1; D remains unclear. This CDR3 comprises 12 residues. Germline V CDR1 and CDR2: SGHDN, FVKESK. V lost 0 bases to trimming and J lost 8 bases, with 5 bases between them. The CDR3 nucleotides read TGTGCCAGCAGCCAAGATCCCTATGAGCAGTTCTTC. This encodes CASSQDPYEQFF.

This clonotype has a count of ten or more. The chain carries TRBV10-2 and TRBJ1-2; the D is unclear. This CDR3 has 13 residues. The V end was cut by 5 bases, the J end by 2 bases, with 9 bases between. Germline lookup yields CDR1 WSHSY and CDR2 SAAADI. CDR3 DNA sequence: TGCGCCAGCAGTCTAGAGAAAAACTATGGCTACACCTTC. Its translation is CASSLEKNYGYTF.

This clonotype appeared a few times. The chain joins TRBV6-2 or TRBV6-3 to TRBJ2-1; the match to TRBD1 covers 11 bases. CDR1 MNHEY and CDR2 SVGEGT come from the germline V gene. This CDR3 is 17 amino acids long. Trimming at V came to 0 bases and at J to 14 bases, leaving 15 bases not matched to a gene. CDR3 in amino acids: CASSYSRGTGGRGGKFF. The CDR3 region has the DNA TGTGCCAGCAGTTACTCGAGGGGGACAGGGGGTAGGGGAGGGAAGTTCTTC.

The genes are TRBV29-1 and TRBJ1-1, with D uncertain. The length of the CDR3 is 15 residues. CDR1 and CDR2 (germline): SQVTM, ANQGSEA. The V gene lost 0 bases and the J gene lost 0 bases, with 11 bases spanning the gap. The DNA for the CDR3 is TGCAGCGTTGAAGATAGAAGACAAGTGAACACTGAAGCTTTCTTT. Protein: CSVEDRRQVNTEAFF. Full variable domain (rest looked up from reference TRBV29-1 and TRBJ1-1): SAVISQKPSRDICQRGTSLTIQCQVDSQVTMMFWYRQQPGQSLTLIATANQGSEATYESGFVIDKFPISRPNLTFSTLTVSNMSPEDSSIYLCSVEDRRQVNTEAFFGQGTRLTVV.

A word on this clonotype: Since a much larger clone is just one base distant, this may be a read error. The chain's CDR3 is CASSRTGSNQPRHF. For the CDR3, the DNA is TGTGCCAGCTCGCGGACAGGTAGCAATCAGCCCCGGCATTTT. The chain recombines TRBV18 with TRBJ1-5, with 7 positions matching TRBD1. The CDR3 is made up of 14 amino acids. Germline CDR1 KGHSH, CDR2 LQKENI.